The rows below give T cell receptor beta chains drawn from one sample of a study of human T cells and chemical hapten exposure. Each CDR3 protein gets one entry after TCRdb re-called the RACE reads with MiXCR. The profile shows some 90,000 distinct CDR3 sequences, roughly an eighth of them singletons. Here the sequenced sample was whole blood, taken in connection with sensitization to the hapten diphenylcyclopropenone (DPC). Receptor source: a woman aged 40-49 years with alopecia areata. Some clones in this sample may be carry-over from other donors' samples. CDR3s include the opening cysteine and the closing phenylalanine or tryptophan. The D gene is left open where the match is weak. The size field is filled for only some rows; it gives once, few, many or a size class.

TRBV11-2	TRBJ2-1	15	.	.	TGTGCCAGCAGCCCCCCGGGACGACTCAACAATGAGCAGTTCTTC	CASSPPGRLNNEQFF
TRBV30	TRBJ2-5	12	few	.	TGTGCCTGGAGAGGGGGGGAAGAGACCCAGTACTTC	CAWRGGEETQYF
TRBV12-3/TRBV12-4	TRBJ2-1	12	.	.	TGTGCCAGCAGCCCCGACTTTGGTGAGCAGTTCTTC	CASSPDFGEQFF
TRBV6-2/TRBV6-3	TRBJ1-5	13	many	.	TGTGCCAGCAGTTGGCAGTCGAATCAGCCCCAGCATTTT	CASSWQSNQPQHF
TRBV20-1	TRBJ2-7	14	many	TRBD2	TGCAGTGCTAGAAGGGCGGGAGGGCCCGGCGAGCAGTACTTC	CSARRAGGPGEQYF
TRBV20-1	TRBJ1-5	16	.	TRBD1	TGCAGTGCTAGAGATTTGGAGGGGGCGGTAGGTCAGCCCCAGCATTTT	CSARDLEGAVGQPQHF
TRBV12-3/TRBV12-4	TRBJ2-5	14	many	TRBD2	TGTGCCAGCAGTTTGGGACTAGCGGAAGAGACCCAGTACTTC	CASSLGLAEETQYF
TRBV7-2	TRBJ1-2	12	.	.	TGTGCCAGCAGCTTAGGTTCACAGGGTCCTACCTTC	CASSLGSQGPTF
TRBV2	TRBJ2-6	16	many	.	TGTGCCAGCAGTCCAAGAGGGGGTCCTGGGGCCAACGTCCTGACTTTC	CASSPRGGPGANVLTF
TRBV7-8	TRBJ2-1	19	.	TRBD2	TGTGCCAGCAGCTTAAGCCGACTAGCGGGGTTACGCTCCTACAATGAGCAGTTCTTC	CASSLSRLAGLRSYNEQFF
TRBV6-6	TRBJ1-3	16	few	.	TGTGCCAGCAGTTACTCCGGACCGGACTCTGGAAACACCATATATTTT	CASSYSGPDSGNTIYF
TRBV20-1	TRBJ2-1	14	.	TRBD2	TGCAGTCGAATAGCGGGGGGCCGCTACAATGAGCAGTTCTTC	CSRIAGGRYNEQFF
TRBV14	TRBJ1-5	13	many	.	TGTGCCAGCAGTCGGGATAGCAATCAGCCCCAGCATTTT	CASSRDSNQPQHF
TRBV6-6	TRBJ1-4	16	few	TRBD1	TGTGCCAGCAGTCCGGGACAGGGAACAACTAATGAAAAACTGTTTTTT	CASSPGQGTTNEKLFF
TRBV27	TRBJ2-1	16	.	TRBD2	TGTGCCAGCAGTCCGAGGACTAGCGGGAGTTCGGATGAGCAGTTCTTC	CASSPRTSGSSDEQFF
TRBV28	TRBJ1-5	15	few	TRBD1	TGTGCCAGCAGTTTATCTCTAGGGGACAGTCAGCCCCAGCATTTT	CASSLSLGDSQPQHF
TRBV6-2/TRBV6-3	TRBJ2-6	13	many	.	TGTGCCAGCATCGACTCTGGGGCCAACGTCCTGACTTTC	CASIDSGANVLTF
TRBV28	TRBJ1-1	10	many	.	TGTGCCAGTAGGCGGACTGAAGCTTTCTTT	CASRRTEAFF
TRBV7-2	TRBJ2-2	18	many	TRBD2	TGTGCCAGCAGCTTAACAGCGGGGGGTAATTTAAAGGCCGGGGAGCTGTTTTTT	CASSLTAGGNLKAGELFF
TRBV2	TRBJ1-5	14	many	.	TGTGCCAGCAGTGAGGGGCAGCACAATCAGCCCCAGCATTTT	CASSEGQHNQPQHF
TRBV12-3/TRBV12-4	TRBJ2-4	14	many	.	TGTGCCAGCCGTCCCGGGTCCGACAAAAACATTCAGTACTTC	CASRPGSDKNIQYF
TRBV6-5	TRBJ1-2	13	.	.	TGTGCCAGCACCGAAGGAGTTAACTATGGCTACACCTTC	CASTEGVNYGYTF
TRBV5-1	TRBJ2-7	13	few	.	TGCGCCAGCAGTCCGGGACGGGTACGAGAGCAGTACTTC	CASSPGRVREQYF
TRBV2	TRBJ1-5	14	many	.	TGTGCCAGCCGAGAATACTATAGCAATCAGCCCCAGCATTTT	CASREYYSNQPQHF
TRBV7-2	TRBJ1-1	15	many	.	TGTGCCAGCAGCTCCCAACCAAAGGTGGGGACTGAAGCTTTCTTT	CASSSQPKVGTEAFF
TRBV30	TRBJ1-1	13	few	.	TGTGCCTGGAAAATAAGTCGGAACACTGAAGCTTTCTTT	CAWKISRNTEAFF
TRBV4-3	TRBJ1-2	13	many	TRBD1	TGCGCCAGCAGCAAGACAGGGGGCGGTGGCTACACCTTC	CASSKTGGGGYTF
TRBV12-3/TRBV12-4	TRBJ1-2	16	many	.	TGTGCCAGCAGTTTATGGGGAGGGGGGACTAACTATGGCTACACCTTC	CASSLWGGGTNYGYTF
TRBV29-1	TRBJ2-3	14	many	TRBD2	TGCAGCGTTGAAGAGTACGGGGGGGCAGATACGCAGTATTTT	CSVEEYGGADTQYF
TRBV4-3	TRBJ2-7	16	.	TRBD2	TGCGCCAGCAGCCAAGATTGGGGGGGGATCTCCTACGAGCTGTACTTC	CASSQDWGGISYELYF
TRBV20-1	TRBJ2-1	13	.	.	TGCAGTGGTACAGGGTTCCCCCACAATGAGCAGTTCTTC	CSGTGFPHNEQFF
TRBV7-8	TRBJ2-3	16	.	TRBD2	TGTGCCAGCAGCCGAGCGGGACTTACTGGATCAGATACGCAGTATTTT	CASSRAGLTGSDTQYF
TRBV29-1	TRBJ2-5	11	many	.	TGCAGCGTTGAAAGCGGAGAGACCCAGTACTTC	CSVESGETQYF
TRBV11-2	TRBJ2-1	15	.	TRBD2	TGTGCCAGCAGAGTTAGCGGGAACTCCTACAATGAGCAGTTCTTC	CASRVSGNSYNEQFF
TRBV3-1	TRBJ1-4	16	many	.	TGTGCCAGCAGCCAGTGGGTCGGGTCCCATAATGAAAAACTGTTTTTT	CASSQWVGSHNEKLFF
TRBV7-3	TRBJ2-7	15	few	TRBD2	TGTGCCAGCAGCTGCTCCGGGACTAGTATTAACGAGCAGTACTTC	CASSCSGTSINEQYF
TRBV7-3	TRBJ2-2	14	.	TRBD2	TGTGCCAGCAGCCCCAGGACTAGCGGCGGGGAGCTGTTTTTT	CASSPRTSGGELFF
TRBV28	TRBJ1-2	15	few	TRBD1	TGTGCCAGCGGGTCCGTCGGGACAGGGAACTATGGCTACACCTTC	CASGSVGTGNYGYTF
TRBV6-2/TRBV6-3	TRBJ2-1	15	few	.	TGTGCCAGCATTCTACGCGGGAACTCCTACAATGAGCAGTTCTTC	CASILRGNSYNEQFF
TRBV4-3	TRBJ1-5	15	few	.	TGCGCCAGCAGCCAAGATGACGGCCTCAATCAGCCCCAGCATTTT	CASSQDDGLNQPQHF
TRBV7-9	TRBJ2-3	13	many	.	TGTGCCAGCAGCTCCAGAGTTTGGGATACGCAGTATTTT	CASSSRVWDTQYF
TRBV12-3/TRBV12-4	TRBJ1-4	18	.	TRBD1	TGTGCCAGCAGTTCGCCGAAGGACAGGGGGGCTTGGTCTGAAAAACTGTTTTTT	CASSSPKDRGAWSEKLFF
TRBV7-2	TRBJ2-7	14	few	.	TGTGCCAGCAGCTTTCGGGGACAATTCTACGAGCAGTACTTC	CASSFRGQFYEQYF
TRBV6-2/TRBV6-3	TRBJ2-1	16	many	TRBD2	TGTGCCAGCAGTTACTCGAGTAGCGGGGGATACAATGAGCAGTTCTTC	CASSYSSSGGYNEQFF
TRBV3-1	TRBJ2-1	16	many	TRBD2	TGTGCCAGCAGCCAAGGAGTGGCTAGCGGGGACAATGAGCAGTTCTTC	CASSQGVASGDNEQFF
TRBV6-8	TRBJ2-7	9	few	.	TGTGCCAGCAGTTACGGGTGGTACTTC	CASSYGWYF
TRBV28	TRBJ1-2	13	few	.	TGTGCCAGCAGCAAGGGGCGGGCCGGTGGCTACACCTTC	CASSKGRAGGYTF
TRBV2	TRBJ1-5	16	many	.	TGTGCCAGCAGTGACGGGGCGGACTATAGCAATCAGCCCCAGCATTTT	CASSDGADYSNQPQHF
TRBV20-1	TRBJ1-1	14	many	.	TGCAGTGTTACGACAGACCTGATGAACACTGAAGCTTTCTTT	CSVTTDLMNTEAFF
TRBV28	TRBJ1-5	15	many	.	TGTGCCAGCAGACTGACCCGCGGGGCCAATCAGCCCCAGCATTTT	CASRLTRGANQPQHF
TRBV11-2	TRBJ2-1	19	many	TRBD2	TGTGCCAGCAGCTTACAGCGGGAGACTTATTCCCCCACTTTCAATGAGCAGTTCTTC	CASSLQRETYSPTFNEQFF